These 17 T cell receptor beta chains were all obtained from the same sample, sequenced in a study of T cell responses to AZD1222 COVID-19 vaccine. Generated by immunoSEQ multiplex PCR, the TCRdb table keeps only in-frame clones and is missing some. Of more than 110,000 clones in the sample, around 90% were seen once. The material sequenced was peripheral blood, taken on day 0 of AZD1222 vaccination. The receptors derive from an adult in good health.

J is TRBJ1-2 and V is TRBV6-1; D might be TRBD1 (5 bases). Per the germline V gene, CDR1 is MNHNS and CDR2 is SASEGT. The CDR3 has 14 amino acids. The germline V and J ends were trimmed by 2 bases and 5 bases, with 12 bases remaining between them. The CDR3 region has the DNA TGTGCCAGCAGTGAACTGGACATATTTTATGGCTACACCTTC. Its protein product is CASSELDIFYGYTF.

The J gene is TRBJ2-7, the V gene TRBV27; D perhaps matches TRBD2 (7 bases). CDR1 is MNHEY and CDR2 is SMNVEV in the germline V gene (reference sequence). The V end was cut by 8 bases, the J end by 9 bases, with 20 bases between. This CDR3 contains 13 residues. The CDR3 protein is CASCQLGGAGQYF. The CDR3 nucleotides read TGTGCCAGCTGCCAATTAGGGGGGGCGGGGCAGTACTTC.

CDR3: CASSATSGNDEQFF. The CDR3 coding sequence is TGTGCCAGCAGCGCGACTAGCGGTAACGATGAGCAGTTCTTC. The chain combines TRBV3-1 (or the pseudogene TRBV3-2) with TRBJ2-1; TRBD2 matches 9 bases. V lost 5 bases to trimming and J lost 8 bases; unmatched junction nucleotides: 7. The CDR3 totals 14 residues. The germline gives CDR1 LGHDT, CDR2 YNNKEL (reference sequence).

The gene calls are TRBV5-4 and TRBJ1-6; the match to TRBD1 covers 10 bases. CDR3 size: 14 residues. Germline V gene data show CDR1 as SGHNT and CDR2 as YYREEE (reference sequence). V lost 7 bases, J lost 7 bases, and 5 bases stayed unmatched. The CDR3 reads CASRRGQGNSPLHF. As DNA, the CDR3 is TGTGCCAGCCGACGGGGACAGGGGAATTCACCCCTCCACTTT. Full variable domain (remainder filled in from reference TRBV5-4 and TRBJ1-6): ETGVTQSPTHLIKTRGQQVTLRCSSQSGHNTVSWYQQALGQGPQFIFQYYREEENGRGNFPPRFSGLQFPNYSSELNVNALELDDSALYLCASRRGQGNSPLHFGNGTRLTVT.

This clone was recorded a few times. This chain links TRBV19 with TRBJ1-5; TRBD1 is a possible D gene (6 bases). The CDR3 sequence is 14 residues long. V gave up 3 bases and J gave up 4 bases, with 10 bases separating them. Germline-derived CDR1 and CDR2 are LNHDA and SQIVND (reference sequence). CDR3 loop: CASSIGQTNQPQHF. The DNA for the CDR3 is TGTGCCAGTAGTATCGGACAGACTAATCAGCCCCAGCATTTT.

This sequence joins TRBV27 and TRBJ2-1, with no clear D. Germline CDR1 is MNHEY and CDR2 is SMNVEV (reference sequence). This CDR3 is 11 amino acids long. V was trimmed by 1 base and J by 5 bases, leaving 0 bases between them. In DNA form, the CDR3 reads TGTGCCAGCAGTTTATACAATGAGCAGTTCTTC. It translates to CASSLYNEQFF.

This clone was recorded a few times. The chain recombines TRBV19 with TRBJ2-6; D remains ambiguous. This CDR3 has 20 amino acids. Germline assignment: CDR1 LNHDA and CDR2 SQIVND (reference sequence). V shed 1 base and J shed 0 bases, with 19 bases lying between them. CDR3 amino acids: CASSIGPLRGPRSGANVLTF. CDR3 DNA sequence: TGTGCCAGTAGTATAGGCCCCCTCCGAGGACCTCGCTCTGGGGCCAACGTCCTGACTTTC.

The DNA for the CDR3 is TGCGCCAGCAGCCAATTCCCCGGGACAGGGGATTCCTACAATGAGCAGTTCTTC. It codes for CASSQFPGTGDSYNEQFF. The rearrangement links TRBV4-1 to TRBJ2-1; 10 bases are a match to TRBD1. The germline V gene encodes CDR1 MGHRA and CDR2 YSYEKL. V gave up 2 bases and J gave up 1 base; unmatched junction bases: 8. This CDR3 has 18 amino acids.

The chain uses TRBV7-2 and TRBJ2-7; 7 positions match TRBD1. V dropped 5 bases and J dropped 7; count of bases not matched to a gene: 8. The CDR3 runs 13 residues. Germline loops: CDR1 SGHTA, CDR2 FQGNSA. In DNA, the CDR3 is TGTGCCAGCAGCCCCGGGACAGATCAGGAGCAGTACTTC. This sequence encodes CASSPGTDQEQYF.

The count of this clone is one. V and J are TRBV29-1 and TRBJ2-7; 14 nucleotides match TRBD2. The CDR3 totals 18 residues. Germline CDR1 reads SQVTM; CDR2 reads ANQGSEA. Trimming took 6 bases from V and 2 from J; bases not matched to a gene: 15. CDR3 sequence reads: CSVTGLAGDPSSPYEQYF. CDR3 sequence (DNA): TGCAGCGTGACGGGACTAGCGGGAGACCCCTCCTCCCCCTACGAGCAGTACTTC.

This chain joins TRBV24-1 and TRBJ1-1; 7 nucleotides line up with TRBD1. J was trimmed by 8 bases and V by 3 bases; bases with no gene match: 5. CDR1 is KGHDR, CDR2 SFDVKD, per germline. The CDR3 loop spans 13 amino acids. The CDR3 sequence: CATSDPGTVEAFF. DNA of the CDR3: TGTGCCACCAGTGATCCCGGGACAGTAGAAGCTTTCTTT.

The CDR3 bases are TGCGCCAGCAGCTTGGATAGTACGACTATTCCGGGAGAAACAGATACGCAGTATTTT. It translates to CASSLDSTTIPGETDTQYF. This sequence joins TRBV5-1 and TRBJ2-3; D perhaps matches TRBD2 (6 bases). The V end lost 0 bases, the J end lost 3 bases, and 23 bases lay between the germline ends. The length of the CDR3 is 19 residues. Germline assignment: CDR1 SGHRS and CDR2 YFSETQ.

The CDR3 DNA reads TGTGCCAGCAGCTTAAATTTCGGGACAGCAACTAATGAAAAACTGTTTTTT. Encoded protein: CASSLNFGTATNEKLFF. This chain links TRBV7-8 with TRBJ1-4, with 7 nucleotides matching TRBD1. V lost 2 bases to trimming and J lost 0 bases; unmatched junction nucleotides: 6. The CDR3 runs 17 residues. Germline lookup yields CDR1 SGHVS and CDR2 FQNEAQ.

The J gene is TRBJ1-3, the V gene TRBV4-1; perhaps TRBD1 as D (5 bases). This CDR3 contains 16 residues. V shed 0 bases and J shed 0 bases, with 9 bases lying between them. Germline values: CDR1 MGHRA, CDR2 YSYEKL. The CDR3 bases are TGCGCCAGCAGCCAAGATGGGGCCTACTCTGGAAACACCATATATTTT. Amino acids: CASSQDGAYSGNTIYF.

V gene TRBV3-1 (or the pseudogene TRBV3-2) combines with J gene TRBJ2-7; no reliable D call. With 1 base removed from V and 0 bases from J, the gap between germline ends came to 7 bases. CDR1 and CDR2 from the germline V gene are LGHDT and YNNKEL (reference sequence). The CDR3 consists of 14 residues. This chain's CDR3 is CASSQVPSSYEQYF. The CDR3 DNA follows: TGTGCCAGCAGCCAAGTTCCGAGCTCCTACGAGCAGTACTTC.

The chain has TRBV28 and TRBJ2-7; 7 bases match TRBD1. This CDR3 contains 14 residues. The V segment lost 3 bases and the J segment 3 bases; nucleotides outside the gene matches: 5. The V gene's germline CDR1 is MDHEN and CDR2 SYDVKM. The CDR3 reads CASSFPGTDYEQYF. For the CDR3, the DNA is TGTGCCAGCAGTTTCCCCGGGACAGACTACGAGCAGTACTTC.

This clone was picked up a small number of times. The chain recombines TRBV4-1 with TRBJ2-3, with 11 nucleotides matching TRBD2. J was trimmed by 0 bases and V by 1 base; bases with no gene match: 18. This CDR3 contains 22 residues. The germline V gene encodes CDR1 MGHRA and CDR2 YSYEKL. The DNA for the CDR3 is TGCGCCAGCAGCCAAGGACCACTTAGATGGGCTAGCGGGAGGCGTAGCACAGATACGCAGTATTTT. Amino acid sequence: CASSQGPLRWASGRRSTDTQYF.